These T cell receptor beta chains were read from a single sample in a study of CD8 T cells in Susac syndrome. MiXCR, applied by TCRdb to the immunoSEQ multiplex PCR reads, yields one record per CDR3 protein. The sample lists tens of thousands of distinct CDR3 sequences; about 96% were seen once. Sequenced material: CD8+ T cells from PBMCs. Source of these receptors: a human donor with Susac syndrome. The CDR3 runs from the conserved cysteine through the conserved F or W. Each record gives: clone size, J gene, V gene, D gene, CDR3 protein, CDR3 DNA. A D gene is named only where the DNA matches it firmly. Part of the rows lack a size; the others show once, few, many or a class for expanded clones.

clone size: NA
J gene: TRBJ2-3
V gene: TRBV20-1
D gene: TRBD2
CDR3 protein: CSARGGSGTSGGAADTQYF
CDR3 DNA: TGCAGTGCTAGGGGCGGATCGGGGACTAGCGGGGGGGCCGCCGATACGCAGTATTTT

clone size: NA
J gene: TRBJ1-2
V gene: TRBV12-3/TRBV12-4
D gene: NA
CDR3 protein: CASSFSQGYTF
CDR3 DNA: TGTGCCAGCAGTTTTTCTCAAGGCTACACCTTC

clone size: NA
J gene: TRBJ2-7
V gene: TRBV2
D gene: TRBD1
CDR3 protein: CASNTGTGLYEQYF
CDR3 DNA: TGTGCCAGCAACACCGGGACAGGGCTCTACGAGCAGTACTTC

clone size: once
J gene: TRBJ2-1
V gene: TRBV20-1
D gene: NA
CDR3 protein: CSAQGARSGRFF
CDR3 DNA: TGCAGTGCCCAGGGGGCGCGAAGCGGGAGATTCTTC

clone size: NA
J gene: TRBJ2-3
V gene: TRBV14
D gene: TRBD1
CDR3 protein: CASSPRLNHRGPTDTQYF
CDR3 DNA: TGTGCCAGCAGCCCTCGGCTAAATCACAGGGGACCCACAGATACGCAGTATTTT

clone size: once
J gene: TRBJ2-2
V gene: TRBV3-1
D gene: NA
CDR3 protein: CASSQDQATGELFF
CDR3 DNA: TGTGCCAGCAGCCAAGATCAGGCGACCGGGGAGCTGTTTTTT

clone size: NA
J gene: TRBJ2-2
V gene: TRBV19
D gene: TRBD2
CDR3 protein: CASSLGLAGELFF
CDR3 DNA: TGTGCCAGTAGTCTCGGACTAGCCGGGGAGCTGTTTTTT

clone size: NA
J gene: TRBJ1-1
V gene: TRBV29-1
D gene: NA
CDR3 protein: CSVQGGTEAFF
CDR3 DNA: TGCAGCGTGCAAGGGGGAACTGAAGCTTTCTTT

clone size: once
J gene: TRBJ1-6
V gene: TRBV7-2
D gene: NA
CDR3 protein: CASSRLDRDSPLHF
CDR3 DNA: TGTGCCAGCAGCCGACTCGACCGGGATTCACCCCTCCACTTT

clone size: NA
J gene: TRBJ2-7
V gene: TRBV19
D gene: NA
CDR3 protein: CASSIAGEQYF
CDR3 DNA: TGTGCCAGTAGTATTGCTGGTGAGCAGTACTTC

clone size: NA
J gene: TRBJ2-3
V gene: TRBV24-1
D gene: NA
CDR3 protein: CATSDRSRTDTQYF
CDR3 DNA: TGTGCCACCAGTGACAGGTCCCGCACAGATACGCAGTATTTT

clone size: NA
J gene: TRBJ2-2
V gene: TRBV4-3
D gene: NA
CDR3 protein: CASSPARFTGELFF
CDR3 DNA: TGCGCCAGCAGCCCGGCGAGATTTACCGGGGAGCTGTTTTTT

clone size: NA
J gene: TRBJ2-5
V gene: TRBV6-1
D gene: NA
CDR3 protein: CASSETPGLGVETQYF
CDR3 DNA: TGTGCCAGCAGTGAAACGCCAGGGCTGGGGGTGGAGACCCAGTACTTC

clone size: NA
J gene: TRBJ2-7
V gene: TRBV20-1
D gene: TRBD2
CDR3 protein: CSAILSGSYEQYF
CDR3 DNA: TGCAGTGCTATCCTGAGCGGGAGCTACGAGCAGTACTTC

clone size: NA
J gene: TRBJ2-7
V gene: TRBV13
D gene: TRBD1
CDR3 protein: CASSLDLGTGGLGEQYF
CDR3 DNA: TGTGCCAGCAGCTTAGACCTCGGGACAGGTGGACTGGGCGAGCAGTACTTC

clone size: NA
J gene: TRBJ2-4
V gene: TRBV7-8
D gene: TRBD2
CDR3 protein: CASSPPGLAVAKNIQYF
CDR3 DNA: TGTGCCAGCAGCCCCCCGGGGCTAGCGGTAGCCAAAAACATTCAGTACTTC

clone size: NA
J gene: TRBJ2-1
V gene: TRBV11-2
D gene: NA
CDR3 protein: CASSLALAQNNEQFF
CDR3 DNA: TGTGCCAGCAGCTTAGCCCTAGCCCAAAACAATGAGCAGTTCTTC

clone size: NA
J gene: TRBJ2-1
V gene: TRBV6-2/TRBV6-3
D gene: TRBD2
CDR3 protein: CASSYGAVVAGGNEQFF
CDR3 DNA: TGTGCCAGCAGCTACGGGGCCGTGGTAGCGGGGGGCAATGAGCAGTTCTTC

clone size: NA
J gene: TRBJ1-5
V gene: TRBV12-3/TRBV12-4
D gene: TRBD1
CDR3 protein: CASRGGQTNQPQHF
CDR3 DNA: TGTGCCAGCAGAGGGGGACAGACAAATCAGCCCCAGCATTTT

clone size: NA
J gene: TRBJ1-1
V gene: TRBV29-1
D gene: TRBD1
CDR3 protein: CSVEAMGQMNTEAFF
CDR3 DNA: TGCAGCGTTGAAGCCATGGGACAGATGAACACTGAAGCTTTCTTT

clone size: NA
J gene: TRBJ2-7
V gene: TRBV2
D gene: NA
CDR3 protein: CASSEDPGHRDYEQYF
CDR3 DNA: TGTGCCAGCAGTGAGGACCCGGGACATCGTGACTACGAGCAGTACTTC

clone size: NA
J gene: TRBJ2-5
V gene: TRBV11-2
D gene: NA
CDR3 protein: CASSWPTGTSQETQYF
CDR3 DNA: TGTGCCAGCAGCTGGCCGACCGGGACATCCCAAGAGACCCAGTACTTC

clone size: once
J gene: TRBJ2-5
V gene: TRBV11-2
D gene: TRBD1
CDR3 protein: CASSGRDRGWTGSETQYF
CDR3 DNA: TGTGCCAGCAGCGGCCGGGACAGGGGGTGGACTGGGAGTGAGACCCAGTACTTC

clone size: once
J gene: TRBJ1-5
V gene: TRBV25-1
D gene: NA
CDR3 protein: CASSDGYSNQPQHF
CDR3 DNA: TGTGCCAGCAGTGACGGGTATAGCAATCAGCCCCAGCATTTT

clone size: NA
J gene: TRBJ2-7
V gene: TRBV15
D gene: TRBD1
CDR3 protein: CATSRDRGYEQYF
CDR3 DNA: TGTGCCACCAGCAGGGACAGGGGCTACGAGCAGTACTTC

clone size: NA
J gene: TRBJ2-2
V gene: TRBV4-3
D gene: NA
CDR3 protein: CASSQDSGSGGELFF
CDR3 DNA: TGCGCCAGCAGCCAAGACTCAGGGTCGGGCGGGGAGCTGTTTTTT

clone size: NA
J gene: TRBJ2-5
V gene: TRBV7-9
D gene: NA
CDR3 protein: CASSLPDQETQYF
CDR3 DNA: TGTGCCAGCAGCTTACCGGACCAAGAGACCCAGTACTTC

clone size: NA
J gene: TRBJ1-1
V gene: TRBV7-8
D gene: NA
CDR3 protein: CASSLARDLDEAFF
CDR3 DNA: TGTGCCAGCAGCTTAGCCAGGGACCTGGATGAAGCTTTCTTT

clone size: NA
J gene: TRBJ2-2
V gene: TRBV9
D gene: NA
CDR3 protein: CASSVAKYTGELFF
CDR3 DNA: TGTGCCAGCAGCGTAGCTAAGTACACCGGGGAGCTGTTTTTT

clone size: NA
J gene: TRBJ2-7
V gene: TRBV20-1
D gene: NA
CDR3 protein: CSALDGSSYEQYF
CDR3 DNA: TGCAGTGCGCTGGACGGTAGCTCCTACGAGCAGTACTTC

clone size: NA
J gene: TRBJ1-5
V gene: TRBV20-1
D gene: NA
CDR3 protein: CSARDLPGITSNQPQHF
CDR3 DNA: TGCAGTGCTAGAGATCTACCAGGTATTACTAGCAATCAGCCCCAGCATTTT

clone size: NA
J gene: TRBJ2-7
V gene: TRBV3-1
D gene: NA
CDR3 protein: CASSQDSGYEQYF
CDR3 DNA: TGTGCCAGCAGCCAAGATTCGGGATACGAGCAGTACTTC

clone size: NA
J gene: TRBJ2-3
V gene: TRBV27
D gene: NA
CDR3 protein: CASTASWTDTQYF
CDR3 DNA: TGTGCCAGCACCGCGAGTTGGACAGATACGCAGTATTTT

clone size: NA
J gene: TRBJ2-3
V gene: TRBV20-1
D gene: NA
CDR3 protein: CSAEIGVSPDTQYF
CDR3 DNA: TGCAGTGCGGAAATAGGGGTTAGCCCAGATACGCAGTATTTT

clone size: NA
J gene: TRBJ2-5
V gene: TRBV6-6
D gene: TRBD2
CDR3 protein: CASGASGSWSVETQYF
CDR3 DNA: TGTGCCAGCGGTGCTAGCGGGAGCTGGAGTGTTGAGACCCAGTACTTC

clone size: once
J gene: TRBJ2-2
V gene: TRBV10-3
D gene: TRBD1
CDR3 protein: CAIMETGGNGELFF
CDR3 DNA: TGTGCCATCATGGAGACAGGGGGCAACGGGGAGCTGTTTTTT

clone size: NA
J gene: TRBJ2-3
V gene: TRBV11-2
D gene: TRBD2
CDR3 protein: CASSLLGLAGGPTDTQYF
CDR3 DNA: TGTGCCAGCAGCCTACTCGGACTAGCGGGAGGGCCAACAGATACGCAGTATTTT

clone size: NA
J gene: TRBJ2-1
V gene: TRBV5-4
D gene: TRBD2
CDR3 protein: CASSFGLAGVNEQFF
CDR3 DNA: TGTGCCAGCAGCTTCGGACTAGCGGGAGTGAATGAGCAGTTCTTC

clone size: once
J gene: TRBJ1-2
V gene: TRBV30
D gene: TRBD1
CDR3 protein: CAFQSWDRGGDTF
CDR3 DNA: TGTGCCTTCCAATCCTGGGACAGGGGGGGGGACACCTTC

clone size: NA
J gene: TRBJ2-1
V gene: TRBV2
D gene: TRBD2
CDR3 protein: CASQLWTSGNNEQFF
CDR3 DNA: TGTGCCAGCCAACTATGGACTAGCGGAAACAATGAGCAGTTCTTC

clone size: NA
J gene: TRBJ2-5
V gene: TRBV2
D gene: NA
CDR3 protein: CASIGLGAQETQYF
CDR3 DNA: TGTGCCAGCATAGGACTCGGAGCCCAAGAGACCCAGTACTTC

clone size: NA
J gene: TRBJ2-7
V gene: TRBV27
D gene: TRBD1
CDR3 protein: CASSGQGKVYEQYF
CDR3 DNA: TGTGCCAGCAGCGGACAGGGGAAGGTCTACGAGCAGTACTTC

clone size: NA
J gene: TRBJ2-3
V gene: TRBV15
D gene: NA
CDR3 protein: CATRTAGFPTDTQYF
CDR3 DNA: TGTGCCACCAGGACGGCAGGGTTTCCCACAGATACGCAGTATTTT